This entry lists 20 T cell receptor beta chains sequenced from one sample in a study of blood T cell repertoires in COVID-19. Clones were sequenced by immunoSEQ multiplex PCR, and TCRdb holds only the in-frame ones, with some missing. The sample shows approximately 210,000 clones, approximately 81% of them seen only once. Input material: peripheral blood. The source of these receptors is a human donor in a cohort sampled during active COVID-19.

CDR3 in amino acids: CASSLRSARRDSKEQFF. In nucleotides, the CDR3 is TGTGCCAGCAGCTTAAGGTCGGCACGACGGGACAGCAAAGAGCAGTTCTTC. The chain combines TRBV7-8 with TRBJ2-1; the match to TRBD1 covers 7 bases. Germline CDR1 is SGHVS and CDR2 is FQNEAQ. The CDR3 runs to 17 residues. V shed 2 bases, J shed 10 bases, and the junction held 17 bases outside the gene matches.

The chain links TRBV4-2 to TRBJ2-3; D gene unclear. CDR1 LGHNA and CDR2 YNFKEQ come from the germline V gene. The CDR3 sequence is 15 residues long. V dropped 0 bases and J dropped 6 bases, with 13 bases sitting between them. CDR3 sequence: CASSQEGSSVDTQYF. The CDR3 nucleotides read TGTGCCAGCAGCCAAGAAGGTTCAAGCGTGGATACGCAGTATTTT.

The V call is TRBV9, the J call TRBJ1-1; no clear D gene. There are 13 residues in the CDR3. Germline CDR1 SGDLS, CDR2 YYNGEE. V dropped 9 bases and J dropped 0 bases, with 12 bases sitting between them. The CDR3 sequence is CATEKRMNTEAFF. Written as DNA, the CDR3 is TGTGCCACCGAGAAGAGAATGAACACTGAAGCTTTCTTT.

The chain has TRBV3-1 (or the pseudogene TRBV3-2) and TRBJ1-2, with 7 bases lining up with TRBD1. Germline CDR1 reads LGHDT; CDR2 reads YNNKEL (reference sequence). This CDR3 contains 14 residues. The V gene end was trimmed by 7 bases and the J gene end by 0 bases; junction bases not matched to a gene: 5. The CDR3 loop reads CASNTRGANYGYTF. The CDR3 nucleotides are TGTGCCAGCAACACCAGGGGGGCTAACTATGGCTACACCTTC.

The CDR3 coding sequence is TGTGCCAGCAGTTTATCGTCGGGGGGAAGCTACGAGCAGTACTTC. Translated: CASSLSSGGSYEQYF. The V gene is TRBV27, the J gene TRBJ2-7; 7 bases agree with TRBD2. This CDR3 contains 15 residues. V gave up 0 bases and J gave up 3 bases; unmatched junction bases: 5. Germline V CDR1 and CDR2: MNHEY, SMNVEV (reference sequence).

The rearrangement uses TRBV5-1 and TRBJ2-4, with TRBD1 matching 8 bases. Germline CDR1 reads SGHRS; CDR2 reads YFSETQ. V shed 4 bases, J shed 8 bases, and the junction held 17 bases outside the gene matches. This CDR3 is 17 amino acids long. For the CDR3, the DNA is TGCGCCAGCAGCATGAACGCAGGGGGCGGTGGTTCTTACATTCAGTACTTC. It yields the protein CASSMNAGGGGSYIQYF.

The chain links TRBV6-5 to TRBJ1-1, with a possible D match to TRBD1 (5 bases). Germline V lookup: CDR1 MNHEY, CDR2 SVGAGI. This CDR3 has 14 residues. The V and J ends lost 6 bases and 4 bases respectively, with 15 bases between them. DNA for the CDR3: TGTGCCAGCAGCCGACAGTGGGATAGCACTGAAGCTTTCTTT. Translated: CASSRQWDSTEAFF.

This chain joins TRBV18 and TRBJ1-3; D is undetermined. V was trimmed by 2 bases and J by 0 bases, leaving 8 bases between them. In germline, CDR1 is KGHSH, CDR2 LQKENI. The CDR3 contains 15 residues. The CDR3 sequence is CASSPILRSGNTIYF. Written as DNA, the CDR3 is TGTGCCAGCTCACCAATCCTTCGCTCTGGAAACACCATATATTTT.

The gene calls are TRBV5-1 and TRBJ2-1; tentative D call: TRBD1 (5 bases). There are 15 residues in the CDR3. V was trimmed by 1 base and J by 6 bases, leaving 14 bases between them. Per the germline V gene, CDR1 is SGHRS and CDR2 is YFSETQ. The CDR3 DNA reads TGCGCCAGCAGCTTGCCCTGGACATCCCCCAATGAGCAGTTCTTC. Encoded protein: CASSLPWTSPNEQFF.

The V and J genes are TRBV5-5 and TRBJ1-4; TRBD1 agrees at 9 bases. Germline V gives CDR1 SGHKS, CDR2 YYEKEE (reference sequence). Trimming cost V 0 bases and J 8 bases; bases outside gene matches: 8. There are 16 residues in the CDR3. The CDR3 DNA sequence: TGTGCCAGCAGCTTGGACATCGGGACAGGGTCCGAAAAACTGTTTTTT. This encodes CASSLDIGTGSEKLFF.

The chain carries TRBV3-1 (or the pseudogene TRBV3-2) and TRBJ1-5, with TRBD1 as a possible D gene (5 bases). V shed 0 bases and J shed 5 bases, with 11 bases lying between them. The CDR3 is 15 amino acids. Germline CDR1 reads LGHDT; CDR2 reads YNNKEL (reference sequence). Here the CDR3 reads CASSQESQGDQPQHF. The CDR3 DNA reads as TGTGCCAGCAGCCAAGAGTCGCAGGGCGATCAGCCCCAGCATTTT.

V is TRBV19 and J is TRBJ2-1; a possible D gene is TRBD1 (6 bases). The V gene's germline CDR1 is LNHDA and CDR2 SQIVND (reference sequence). Deletions cut 9 bases from V and 10 bases from J, with 28 bases between. The CDR3 sequence is 16 residues long. CDR3 amino acids: CASSPRGKDARGEQFF. CDR3 in DNA: TGTGCCAGCTCCCCCCGGGGAAAGGATGCTAGGGGGGAGCAGTTCTTC.

This clone was counted between two and nine times. The chain employs TRBV6-6 and TRBJ1-6, with a tentative D call TRBD1 (5 bases). The germline V gene has CDR1 MNHNY and CDR2 SVGAGI (reference sequence). The V end was cut by 3 bases, the J end by 8 bases, with 11 bases between. This CDR3 comprises 14 residues. CDR3 DNA sequence: TGTGCCAGCAGTTATCGGGTCAGGGATTCACCCCTCCACTTT. It translates to CASSYRVRDSPLHF.

V gene TRBV7-6 combines with J gene TRBJ2-3, with D perhaps TRBD2 (5 bases). The V and J ends lost 2 bases and 5 bases respectively, with 29 bases between them. This CDR3 spans 20 amino acids. Germline CDR1 and CDR2: SGHVS and FNYEAQ. The CDR3 spells CASSLRAGGGGAQWGDTQYF. DNA of the CDR3: TGTGCCAGCAGCTTACGTGCGGGTGGCGGCGGAGCACAGTGGGGAGATACGCAGTATTTT.

The chain combines TRBV11-3 with TRBJ1-1; 10 bases map to TRBD1. CDR3 length: 13 amino acids. Germline CDR1 is SGHNT and CDR2 is YENEEA. Trimming at V came to 4 bases and at J to 4 bases, leaving 0 bases not matched to a gene. The CDR3: CASSWTGGTEAFF. CDR3 in DNA: TGTGCCAGCAGCTGGACAGGGGGCACTGAAGCTTTCTTT.

This chain connects TRBV5-6 to TRBJ1-2; D remains ambiguous. Germline V gene sequence: CDR1 SGHDT, CDR2 YYEEEE. The V gene lost 0 bases and the J gene lost 8 bases, with 11 bases spanning the gap. The CDR3 runs to 13 residues. CDR3 in amino acids: CASSLERVRGYTF. In DNA form, the CDR3 reads TGTGCCAGCAGCTTGGAACGAGTACGCGGCTACACCTTC.

This clone has only one observation. The gene calls are TRBV24-1 and TRBJ2-1; D may be TRBD2 (6 bases). CDR1 KGHDR and CDR2 SFDVKD come from the germline V gene. The CDR3 is 13 residues long. Trimming stripped 9 bases from V and 0 bases from J, with 8 bases between. The CDR3 region is CATRGNSYNEQFF. The CDR3 nucleotides read TGTGCCACCCGGGGGAACTCCTACAATGAGCAGTTCTTC.

The V gene is TRBV7-8, the J gene TRBJ1-2; D gene unclear. Germline V gives CDR1 SGHVS, CDR2 FQNEAQ. The CDR3 totals 13 residues. Between the trimmed V and J ends, which lost 3 bases and 2 bases, there was a span of 7 bases. DNA of the CDR3: TGTGCCAGCAGCTTGATAGAAAACTATGGCTACACCTTC. It yields the protein CASSLIENYGYTF.

This clone was seen once. The chain joins TRBV7-9 to TRBJ2-3; 8 bases are shared with TRBD1. The germline V gene has CDR1 SEHNR and CDR2 FQNEAQ (reference sequence). The CDR3 runs 14 residues. V lost 9 bases to trimming and J lost 5 bases; unmatched junction nucleotides: 10. For the CDR3, the DNA is TGTGCCAGTCAGCCTCGGGACAGGAGAGATACGCAGTATTTT. Translated: CASQPRDRRDTQYF.

This sequence joins TRBV7-3 and TRBJ2-2, with 9 bases lining up with TRBD1. Trimming took 2 bases from V and 6 from J; bases not matched to a gene: 7. CDR1 SGHTA and CDR2 FQGTGA come from the germline V gene. This CDR3 is built from 16 residues. The CDR3 region is CASSLFGDRASGELFF. CDR3 DNA: TGTGCCAGCAGCTTATTCGGGGACAGGGCATCCGGGGAGCTGTTTTTT.